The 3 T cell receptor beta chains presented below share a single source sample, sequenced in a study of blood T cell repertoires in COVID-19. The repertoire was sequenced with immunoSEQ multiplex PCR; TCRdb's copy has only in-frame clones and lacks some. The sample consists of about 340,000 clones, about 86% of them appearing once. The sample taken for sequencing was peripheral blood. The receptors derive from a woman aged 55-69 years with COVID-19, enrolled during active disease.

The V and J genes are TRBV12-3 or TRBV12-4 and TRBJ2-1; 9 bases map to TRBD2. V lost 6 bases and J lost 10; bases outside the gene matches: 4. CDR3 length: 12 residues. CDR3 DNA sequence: TGTGCCAGCAGGCTAGCGGGGCAGGAGCAGTTCTTC. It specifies CASRLAGQEQFF.

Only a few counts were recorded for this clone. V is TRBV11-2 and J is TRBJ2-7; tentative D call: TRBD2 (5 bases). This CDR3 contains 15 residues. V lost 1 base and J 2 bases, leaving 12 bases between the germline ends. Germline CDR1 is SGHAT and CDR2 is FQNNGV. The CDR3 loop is CASSLGNRTPYEQYF. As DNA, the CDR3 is TGTGCCAGCAGCTTAGGAAATAGGACTCCCTACGAGCAGTACTTC.

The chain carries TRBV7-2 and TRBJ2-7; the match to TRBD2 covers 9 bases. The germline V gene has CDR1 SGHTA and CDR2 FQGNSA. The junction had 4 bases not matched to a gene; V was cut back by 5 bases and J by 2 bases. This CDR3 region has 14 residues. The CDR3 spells CASSPGLAAYEQYF. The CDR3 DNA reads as TGTGCCAGCAGCCCGGGACTAGCTGCCTACGAGCAGTACTTC.